These 28 T cell receptor beta chains were sequenced from one sample in a study of HIV-infected children after antiretroviral therapy interruption. A 3' RACE protocol on RNA, with unique molecular identifiers, produced the TCR library. TCRdb independently ran MiXCR on the 3' RACE reads; one entry per CDR3 protein. The data contain tens of thousands of distinct CDR3 sequences, over 6.5% of them seen just once; the ten biggest clones take up more than 0.95%. The treatment was: PENTA 11 planned treatment interruption arm or continuous ART arm. The sample was CD45RA+ CD4+ T cells from PBMCs, pooled from several time points, taken from a donor given antiretroviral therapy, either interrupted or continuous. Subset reported: naive CD4+ CD45RA+ CD45RO- T cells. Receptors were obtained from a pool of human donors with HIV.

J is TRBJ2-7 and V is TRBV6-2 or TRBV6-3; 7 nucleotides align to TRBD1. V dropped 5 bases and J dropped 0; count of bases not matched to a gene: 7. The germline gives CDR1 MNHEY, CDR2 SVGEGT. This CDR3 has 15 residues. CDR3: CASSRTGTASYEQYF. DNA for the CDR3: TGTGCCAGCAGTCGGACCGGGACAGCCTCCTACGAGCAGTACTTC.

At least ten counts were recorded for this clonotype. The chain is built from TRBV6-2 or TRBV6-3 and TRBJ1-4, with TRBD1 matching 8 bases. The germline V gene has CDR1 MNHEY and CDR2 SVGEGT. The CDR3 has 13 amino acids. V dropped 8 bases and J dropped 10; count of bases not matched to a gene: 9. The CDR3 region has the DNA TGTGCCAGCCAGGGGGCCGAAGGAAGAAAACTGTTTTTT. Translating gives CASQGAEGRKLFF.

By share, this clonotype counts as medium-sized. This chain uses TRBV6-6 with TRBJ1-2; 7 nucleotides align to TRBD1. The CDR3 totals 14 residues. The trim removed 8 bases at V and 10 bases at J, leaving 16 bases unmatched. Germline V gene sequence: CDR1 MNHNY, CDR2 SVGAGI (reference sequence). This chain's CDR3 is CASGGDSANSDYTF. In nucleotides, the CDR3 is TGTGCCAGCGGGGGGGACAGTGCAAACTCCGACTACACCTTC.

V and J are TRBV7-9 and TRBJ2-7, with 10 bases aligning to TRBD1. The germline gives CDR1 SEHNR, CDR2 FQNEAQ (reference sequence). The length of the CDR3 is 17 residues. Trimming at V came to 2 bases and at J to 4 bases, leaving 11 bases not matched to a gene. CDR3 nucleotide sequence: TGTGCCAGCAGCTTACGGTCCGGAGGGACAGGGGCATACGAGCAGTACTTC. Its translation is CASSLRSGGTGAYEQYF.

This clonotype was picked up many times. The chain has TRBV18 and TRBJ2-3; D possibly matches TRBD1 or TRBD2 (5 bases each). With 5 bases removed from V and 4 bases from J, the gap between germline ends came to 16 bases. Germline V CDR1 and CDR2: KGHSH, LQKENI. The CDR3 is 15 amino acids. The chain's CDR3 is CASSTNAMGADTQYF. CDR3 sequence (DNA): TGTGCCAGCTCAACCAATGCTATGGGGGCAGATACGCAGTATTTT.

This clonotype was observed many times. This chain links TRBV6-2 or TRBV6-3 with TRBJ2-7, with D possibly being TRBD2 (6 bases). The CDR3 loop spans 17 amino acids. Looked up from germline, CDR1 is MNHEY and CDR2 is SVGEGT. Trimming took off 6 bases at V and 3 bases at J, with 24 bases between the two ends. CDR3 nucleotide sequence: TGTGCCAGCAGACCGGTAAAAAGGGCAAGACTAGGCTACGAGCAGTACTTC. Residues: CASRPVKRARLGYEQYF.

This clonotype was recorded at least ten times. The germline gene is not matched at one end of the junction; a read error may be the cause. The V and J genes are TRBV7-7 and TRBJ2-7, with D perhaps TRBD1 (5 bases). CDR3 length equals 14 residues. Germline V gene data show CDR1 as SSHAT and CDR2 as FNYEAQ (reference sequence). The chain's CDR3 is CASSLAQGVGEQYF. The CDR3 coding sequence is TGTGCTAGCAGCTTAGCCCAGGGCGTGGGGGAGCAGTACTTC.

This clonotype was seen at least ten times. The chain links TRBV28 to TRBJ2-5; the D gene is possibly TRBD2 (6 bases). V was cut by 11 bases and J by 4 bases, with 14 bases left in between. In germline, CDR1 is MDHEN, CDR2 SYDVKM. This CDR3 comprises 12 residues. As DNA, the CDR3 is TGTGCCTCTCGGAGGGGTCGAGAGACCCAGTACTTC. Translation gives CASRRGRETQYF. The full variable domain, in which reference TRBV28 and TRBJ2-5 provide the parts outside the CDR3, is DVKVTQSSRYLVKRTGEKVFLECVQDMDHENMFWYRQDPGLGLRLIYFSYDVKMKEKGDIPEGYSVSREKKERFSLILESASTNQTSMYLCASRRGRETQYFGPGTRLLVL.

The table lists this clonotype with many counts. V gene TRBV5-1 combines with J gene TRBJ1-4; D uncertain. Trimming stripped 2 bases from V and 0 bases from J, with 5 bases between. CDR3 length equals 14 residues. The V gene's germline CDR1 is SGHRS and CDR2 YFSETQ. This CDR3 reads CASSFQPTNEKLFF. The DNA of the CDR3 is TGCGCCAGCAGCTTCCAACCAACTAATGAAAAACTGTTTTTT. Full variable domain (rest looked up from reference TRBV5-1 and TRBJ1-4): KAGVTQTPRYLIKTRGQQVTLSCSPISGHRSVSWYQQTPGQGLQFLFEYFSETQRNKGNFPGRFSGRQFSNSRSEMNVSTLELGDSALYLCASSFQPTNEKLFFGSGTQLSVL.

This clonotype was seen ten or more times. The V and J genes are TRBV12-3 or TRBV12-4 and TRBJ1-4; D gene ambiguous. The ends were cut back, 0 bases at V and 8 bases at J, with 10 bases in the middle. This CDR3 comprises 14 residues. The CDR3, as DNA: TGTGCCAGCAGTTTAGCAGGCTATTTCGAAAAACTGTTTTTT. As protein: CASSLAGYFEKLFF.

The V call is TRBV3-1, the J call TRBJ1-2; possible D gene TRBD1, 5 bases. V lost 0 bases, J lost 8 bases, and 19 bases lay in between. Germline CDR1 and CDR2: LGHDT and YNNKEL (reference sequence). The CDR3 spans 16 residues. CDR3 protein: CASSQDRQGVPIGYTF. DNA for the CDR3: TGTGCCAGCAGCCAAGATCGGCAGGGTGTTCCGATAGGCTACACCTTC.

This clonotype was counted many times. V gene TRBV5-1 combines with J gene TRBJ1-2; D perhaps matches TRBD1 (5 bases). Germline CDR1 is SGHRS and CDR2 is YFSETQ. Deletions cut 3 bases from V and 2 bases from J, with 11 bases between. This CDR3 is built from 14 residues. The CDR3 loop is CASSSSTANYGYTF. Written as DNA, the CDR3 is TGCGCCAGCAGCTCCTCGACAGCAAACTATGGCTACACCTTC.

The table lists this clonotype with many counts. The DNA for the CDR3 is TGTGCCAGCAGCTTTCGGCAGGGCAATCAGCCCCAGCATTTT. This encodes CASSFRQGNQPQHF. The chain carries TRBV7-2 and TRBJ1-5; D unclear. Germline CDR1 is SGHTA and CDR2 is FQGNSA. Trimming left V 3 bases short and J 2 bases short, with 8 bases between. The CDR3 contains 14 residues.

This clonotype was seen at least ten times. The chain recombines TRBV6-5 with TRBJ1-1; D unclear. CDR3 length: 14 residues. The V gene lost 2 bases and the J gene lost 2 bases, with 9 bases spanning the gap. Germline CDR1 is MNHEY and CDR2 is SVGAGI. In DNA, the CDR3 is TGTGCCAGCAGTTACCAAGCCCGAAACACTGAAGCTTTCTTT. It codes for CASSYQARNTEAFF.

This clonotype has at least ten counts. V and J are TRBV2 and TRBJ2-3; D uncertain. Germline V gives CDR1 SNHLY, CDR2 FYNNEI. Trimming stripped 1 base from V and 2 bases from J, with 7 bases between. The CDR3 runs to 14 residues. CDR3 region: CASSEGLFTDTQYF. CDR3 nucleotides: TGTGCCAGCAGTGAAGGACTTTTCACAGATACGCAGTATTTT. Together with reference TRBV2 and TRBJ2-3, the CDR3 gives the full variable domain: EPEVTQTPSHQVTQMGQEVILRCVPISNHLYFYWYRQILGQKVEFLVSFYNNEISEKSEIFDDQFSVERPDGSNFTLKIRSTKLEDSAMYFCASSEGLFTDTQYFGPGTRLTVL.

The chain couples TRBV12-3 or TRBV12-4 to TRBJ1-2; the D gene is possibly TRBD1 (5 bases). V lost 6 bases and J 8 bases, leaving 13 bases between the germline ends. The CDR3 loop spans 12 amino acids. The CDR3 nucleotides read TGTGCCAGCAGACTACGACAGCGCGGCTACACCTTC. This translates into CASRLRQRGYTF.

This clonotype was seen at least ten times. CDR3 residues: CASSPGTGENYAEQFF. The CDR3, as DNA: TGTGCCAGCTCTCCCGGGACAGGGGAGAACTATGCTGAGCAGTTCTTC. The gene calls are TRBV13 and TRBJ2-1; 10 nucleotides agree with TRBD1. Trimming removed 8 bases from V and 9 bases from J; junction bases left unmatched: 16. Germline V CDR1 and CDR2: PRHDT, FYEKMQ (reference sequence). The CDR3 runs to 16 residues.

In this sample, this clonotype turned up many times. The chain uses TRBV11-2 and TRBJ2-5, with 9 nucleotides matching TRBD2. The V gene's germline CDR1 is SGHAT and CDR2 FQNNGV. This CDR3 is built from 16 residues. V shed 5 bases, J shed 5 bases, and the junction held 12 bases outside the gene matches. CDR3 DNA: TGTGCCAGCAGCCCCGCCCCGCGGGGGGGCCGGGAGACCCAGTACTTC. Amino acids: CASSPAPRGGRETQYF.

This clonotype was observed at least ten times. The V and J genes are TRBV10-3 and TRBJ2-7; the match to TRBD2 covers 12 bases. CDR1 is ENHRY, CDR2 SYGVKD, per germline. J gave up 6 bases and V 5 bases, and 11 bases lay outside the gene matches. This CDR3 is built from 16 residues. The CDR3 protein is CAISFLAGGISTEQYF. For the CDR3, the DNA is TGTGCCATCAGTTTCCTAGCGGGAGGGATATCGACCGAGCAGTACTTC.

This clonotype appeared many times. The V and J genes are TRBV4-1 and TRBJ2-6; D ambiguous. The V end lost 0 bases, the J end lost 0 bases, and 9 bases lay between the germline ends. Germline assignment: CDR1 MGHRA and CDR2 YSYEKL. The CDR3 has 17 amino acids. CDR3 coding DNA: TGCGCCAGCAGCCAAGATTCCGCGTTCTCTGGGGCCAACGTCCTGACTTTC. Translated, it gives CASSQDSAFSGANVLTF.

The V and J genes are TRBV12-3 or TRBV12-4 and TRBJ1-2, with D uncertain. There are 15 residues in the CDR3. The V end lost 2 bases, the J end lost 2 bases, and 12 bases lay between the germline ends. CDR3 nucleotides: TGTGCCAGCAGTTTAATCGGGTTTTGGAACTATGGCTACACCTTC. Translating it yields CASSLIGFWNYGYTF.

V is TRBV7-2 and J is TRBJ1-1; D possibly corresponds to TRBD1 (6 bases). Germline CDR1 is SGHTA and CDR2 is FQGNSA. Deletions cut 5 bases from V and 8 bases from J, with 12 bases between. This CDR3 spans 12 amino acids. CDR3 protein: CASSRFDREAFF. The CDR3 DNA is TGTGCCAGCAGCCGTTTTGACAGGGAAGCTTTCTTT.

Regarding this clonotype: Germline and junction disagree at one end, which may indicate a read error. V gene TRBV7-2 combines with J gene TRBJ2-6, with 8 bases matching TRBD1. This CDR3 comprises 19 residues. Per the germline V gene, CDR1 is SGHTA and CDR2 is FQGNSA. Here the CDR3 reads CASSQDWTGKLSGANVLTF. CDR3 nucleotides: TGCGCCAGCAGCCAAGATTGGACAGGGAAGTTGTCTGGGGCCAACGTCCTGACTTTC.

This clonotype was detected ten times or more. This chain joins TRBV3-1 and TRBJ1-1; D not certain. This CDR3 has 18 residues. V lost 0 bases and J lost 0, with 17 bases in between. Germline V lookup: CDR1 LGHDT, CDR2 YNNKEL (reference sequence). CDR3 protein: CASSQESRAKGVNTEAFF. The CDR3 nucleotides read TGTGCCAGCAGCCAAGAGTCAAGGGCAAAAGGCGTGAACACTGAAGCTTTCTTT.

This clonotype was seen a handful of times. The chain links TRBV19 to TRBJ1-5, with D maybe TRBD1 (5 bases). With 9 bases removed from V and 3 bases from J, the gap between germline ends came to 15 bases. Germline V gives CDR1 LNHDA, CDR2 SQIVND (reference sequence). CDR3 size: 14 residues. Written as DNA, the CDR3 is TGTGCCAGCTCAGATCCGGGACTCAATCAGCCCCAGCATTTT. This translates into CASSDPGLNQPQHF.

The sample holds many counts of this clonotype. This may arise from a read error, as a much more abundant clone is one base away. V gene TRBV30 combines with J gene TRBJ2-7; possible D gene TRBD2, 6 bases. From germline, CDR1 is GTSNPN and CDR2 SVGIG (reference sequence). The CDR3 loop spans 15 amino acids. V dropped 4 bases and J dropped 7 bases, with 23 bases sitting between them. This chain's CDR3 is CAWMGLGDNYAEQYF. In DNA form, the CDR3 reads TGTGCCTGGATGGGACTGGGGGATAACTATGCTGAGCAGTACTTC.

This clonotype showed up many times. The V and J genes are TRBV28 and TRBJ1-4; possibly TRBD1 for D (5 bases). Trimming removed 3 bases from V and 0 bases from J, with 11 bases in between. Germline V gene data show CDR1 as MDHEN and CDR2 as SYDVKM. This CDR3 is built from 16 residues. CDR3 in amino acids: CASSLTALATNEKLFF. The CDR3 nucleotides read TGTGCCAGCAGTTTGACAGCCCTGGCAACTAATGAAAAACTGTTTTTT.

The sample holds one count of this clonotype. V and J are TRBV27 and TRBJ2-3; 8 bases match TRBD2. This CDR3 spans 17 amino acids. J lost 1 base, V lost 6 bases, and 12 bases had no gene match. CDR1 and CDR2 (germline): MNHEY, SMNVEV (reference sequence). This CDR3 reads CASRGLGRGWGTDTQYF. The CDR3 bases are TGTGCCAGCAGGGGACTAGGAAGGGGCTGGGGCACAGATACGCAGTATTTT.